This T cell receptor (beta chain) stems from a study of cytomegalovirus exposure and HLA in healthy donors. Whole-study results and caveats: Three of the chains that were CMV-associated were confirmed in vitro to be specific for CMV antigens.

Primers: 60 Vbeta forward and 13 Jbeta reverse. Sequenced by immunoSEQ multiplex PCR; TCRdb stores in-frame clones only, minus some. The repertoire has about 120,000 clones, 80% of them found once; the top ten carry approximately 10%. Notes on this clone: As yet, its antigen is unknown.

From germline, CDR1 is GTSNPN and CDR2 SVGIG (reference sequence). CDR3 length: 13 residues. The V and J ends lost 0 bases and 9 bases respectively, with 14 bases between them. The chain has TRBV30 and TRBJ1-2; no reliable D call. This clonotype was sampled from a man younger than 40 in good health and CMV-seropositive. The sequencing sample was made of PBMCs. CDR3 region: CAWSVGGNNSYTF. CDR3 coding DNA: TGTGCCTGGAGTGTCGGAGGGAACAATAGCTACACCTTC.